This entry is about one T cell receptor beta chain. Per the original data handling: Estimated nucleated cell counts came from reference gene primer amplification. This table comes from immunoSEQ multiplex PCR, and its TCRdb copy is limited to in-frame clones, with some not included. Clonal size and the V and J genes are those of that table, whereas D and trimming came from the DNA. This sample has 34,000 or so clones, with nearly 80% found just once. The sample belongs to a study of blood T cell repertoires in COVID-19. Trimming shortened V by 0 bases and J by 5 bases, and 11 bases separated the two germline ends. Germline V gives CDR1 MGHRA, CDR2 YSYEKL. The CDR3 spans 16 residues.

Sequencing was done on a sample of peripheral blood. The sequence came from a man older than 75 with acute or convalescent COVID-19. This rearrangement joins TRBV4-1 to TRBJ1-6, with D unresolved. CDR3 residues: CASSQDEGRNNSPLHF. CDR3 nucleotide sequence: TGCGCCAGCAGCCAAGATGAGGGTAGAAATAATTCACCCCTCCACTTT.